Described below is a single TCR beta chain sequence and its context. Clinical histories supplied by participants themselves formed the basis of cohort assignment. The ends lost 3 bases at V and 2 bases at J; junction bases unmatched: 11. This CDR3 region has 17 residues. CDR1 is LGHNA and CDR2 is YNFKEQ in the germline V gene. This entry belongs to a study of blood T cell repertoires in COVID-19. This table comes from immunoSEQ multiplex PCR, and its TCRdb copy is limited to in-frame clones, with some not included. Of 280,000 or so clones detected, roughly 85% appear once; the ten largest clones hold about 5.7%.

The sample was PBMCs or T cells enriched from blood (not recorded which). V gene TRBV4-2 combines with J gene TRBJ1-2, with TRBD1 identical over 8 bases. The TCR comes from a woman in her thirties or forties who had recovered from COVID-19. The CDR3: CASSHVQGALSNYGYTF. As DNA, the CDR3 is TGTGCCAGCAGCCATGTTCAGGGGGCGCTTAGCAACTATGGCTACACCTTC.